This T cell receptor (beta chain) was documented in a study of blood T cells in healthy people across ages. General study points: Bulk PBMC profiling left naive and antigen-experienced comparisons inconclusive.

It was with a sample-barcoded 5' primer and a J-beta primer mix that a second PCR of roughly 7 to 12 cycles was run. TCRdb re-called the 5' RACE reads with MiXCR, one entry per CDR3 protein. This table holds about 970,000 distinct CDR3 sequences, around 54% found once. This clonotype came up once. Its antigen is currently unknown. The germline CDR1 and CDR2 sequences are SEHNR and FQNEAQ (reference sequence). The V gene lost 4 bases and the J gene lost 3 bases, with 13 bases spanning the gap. The CDR3 covers 15 residues. This chain connects TRBV7-9 to TRBJ1-5; D is undetermined. The TCR originated in a woman aged 55-70 years in good health. Sequencing used blood. The CDR3: CASSSAGASNQPQHF. Here the CDR3 DNA reads TGTGCCAGCAGCTCGGCGGGAGCGTCCAATCAGCCCCAGCATTTT. The full variable domain, in which reference TRBV7-9 and TRBJ1-5 provide the parts outside the CDR3, is DTGVSQNPRHKITKRGQNVTFRCDPISEHNRLYWYRQTLGQGPEFLTYFQNEAQLEKSRLLSDRFSAERPKGSFSTLEIQRTEQGDSAMYLCASSSAGASNQPQHFGDGTRLSIL.